These 2 T cell receptor beta chains were all obtained from the same sample, sequenced in a study of somatic mutations in cytotoxic T cells in rheumatoid arthritis. The assay was immunoSEQ multiplex PCR, and TCRdb's table has in-frame clones only and misses some. The table records roughly 18,000 clones, under 85% of them present only once. The sequenced material came from CD8+ T cells sorted from blood. These receptors were obtained from a man aged 18 to 29 with rheumatoid arthritis.

This sequence joins TRBV28 and TRBJ1-5; D is uncertain. Trimming left V 2 bases short and J 4 bases short, with 9 bases between. Germline lookup yields CDR1 MDHEN and CDR2 SYDVKM. This CDR3 spans 14 amino acids. In nucleotides, the CDR3 is TGTGCCAGCAGTTTAAAACCGCTTAATCAGCCCCAGCATTTT. Translated: CASSLKPLNQPQHF.

This clone was seen a handful of times. J is TRBJ1-2 and V is TRBV7-9; D is undetermined. CDR3 length equals 15 residues. The V gene lost 5 bases and the J gene lost 6 bases, with 19 bases spanning the gap. The germline V gene encodes CDR1 SEHNR and CDR2 FQNEAQ (reference sequence). As DNA, the CDR3 is TGTGCCAGCAGCGACTCCACAACCCCATTGCATGGCTACACCTTC. Translation: CASSDSTTPLHGYTF.